Below, 14 T cell receptor beta chains from the same sample are listed, as sequenced in a study of blood T cell repertoires in COVID-19. Sequencing was performed with immunoSEQ multiplex PCR; in TCRdb, only in-frame clones are kept and a portion is missing. Among 150,000 to 200,000 clones, around nine tenths were seen once, and the ten largest hold around 3.3%. Sequenced material: peripheral blood. Source of these receptors: a man between 65 and 85 years old with acute or convalescent COVID-19.

This clone was seen a single time. J is TRBJ2-3 and V is TRBV24-1; the match to TRBD1 covers 7 bases. In germline, CDR1 is KGHDR, CDR2 SFDVKD. The ends lost 7 bases at V and 2 bases at J; junction bases unmatched: 2. The CDR3 totals 13 residues. The DNA of the CDR3 is TGTGCCACCAGGGGACAGCCCACAGATACGCAGTATTTT. It yields the protein CATRGQPTDTQYF.

The rearrangement links TRBV6-5 to TRBJ1-1; 9 nucleotides align to TRBD1. This CDR3 region has 14 residues. V shed 7 bases, J shed 2 bases, and the junction held 5 bases outside the gene matches. Looked up from germline, CDR1 is MNHEY and CDR2 is SVGAGI. CDR3 in DNA: TGTGCCAGCATTAGGGACAGGGCTAACACTGAAGCTTTCTTT. This gives the protein CASIRDRANTEAFF.

The V call is TRBV7-3, the J call TRBJ2-1; possible D gene TRBD2, 6 bases. CDR1 and CDR2 from the germline V gene are SGHTA and FQGTGA. The V gene lost 1 base and the J gene lost 3 bases, with 13 bases spanning the gap. The CDR3 runs to 16 residues. CDR3 DNA: TGTGCCAGCAGCTTAATGGCGGGAATTATCTACAATGAGCAGTTCTTC. Residues: CASSLMAGIIYNEQFF. The whole variable domain, filled in from reference TRBV7-3 and TRBJ2-1, reads GAGVSQTPSNKVTEKGKYVELRCDPISGHTALYWYRQSLGQGPEFLIYFQGTGAADDSGLPNDRFFAVRPEGSVSTLKIQRTERGDSAVYLCASSLMAGIIYNEQFFGPGTRLTVL.

This chain uses TRBV7-6 with TRBJ2-2, with D tentatively TRBD1 (5 bases). This CDR3 region has 17 residues. With 4 bases removed from V and 4 bases from J, the gap between germline ends came to 19 bases. CDR1 is SGHVS, CDR2 FNYEAQ, per germline. In DNA, the CDR3 is TGTGCCAGCAGCTCCCTTATTCTTAGGGGCAGCACCGGGGAGCTGTTTTTT. Translation: CASSSLILRGSTGELFF.

V and J are TRBV19 and TRBJ2-2; possible D gene TRBD1, 6 bases. Germline CDR1 reads LNHDA; CDR2 reads SQIVND (reference sequence). This CDR3 has 15 residues. Trimming cost V 7 bases and J 4 bases, with 16 bases left between them. This CDR3 is CASMWGPRGTGELFF. The CDR3 nucleotides are TGTGCCAGTATGTGGGGGCCCCGAGGCACCGGGGAGCTGTTTTTT.

This clone was found many times. The rearrangement links TRBV9 to TRBJ1-6; D possibly corresponds to TRBD1 (5 bases). Per the germline V gene, CDR1 is SGDLS and CDR2 is YYNGEE. This CDR3 has 15 residues. Trimming pared 4 bases from V and 10 bases from J, leaving 18 bases between. CDR3 amino acids: CASSPQLGGESPLHF. The CDR3 nucleotides are TGTGCCAGCAGCCCACAACTGGGGGGTGAATCACCCCTCCACTTT.

This clone has a handful of counts. The chain joins TRBV2 to TRBJ1-2, with 7 bases that match TRBD1. The CDR3 spans 14 residues. V dropped 6 bases and J dropped 6; count of bases not matched to a gene: 10. Germline CDR1 and CDR2: SNHLY and FYNNEI. The CDR3 DNA is TGTGCCAGCAGGGCCCGACAGGGATCCGATGGCTACACCTTC. Translating gives CASRARQGSDGYTF.

V usage is TRBV27 and J usage is TRBJ1-6; D might be TRBD1 (5 bases). CDR3 length equals 15 residues. Trimming removed 7 bases from V and 9 bases from J, with 19 bases in between. Germline CDR1 MNHEY, CDR2 SMNVEV (reference sequence). CDR3 in amino acids: CASTRGGAMGSPLHF. The CDR3 bases are TGTGCCAGCACCCGAGGCGGGGCAATGGGTTCACCCCTCCACTTT.

The table lists this clone with a few counts. A read error may produce the germline difference seen at one junction end. The chain couples TRBV7-3 to TRBJ2-1, with TRBD2 as a possible D gene (5 bases). CDR1 is SGHTA and CDR2 is FQGTGA in the germline V gene. The CDR3 loop spans 14 amino acids. CDR3 amino acids: CASAEGSTYNEQFF. CDR3 bases: TGCGCCAGCGCCGAAGGGAGCACCTACAATGAGCAGTTCTTC.

This rearrangement joins TRBV4-2 to TRBJ2-3; 11 positions match TRBD1. From germline, CDR1 is LGHNA and CDR2 YNFKEQ. This CDR3 comprises 16 residues. Trimming took 4 bases from V and 4 from J; bases not matched to a gene: 7. The CDR3 spells CASSPYRTGGADTQYF. In DNA form, the CDR3 reads TGTGCCAGCAGCCCTTACAGGACAGGGGGCGCAGATACGCAGTATTTT.

The chain couples TRBV5-4 to TRBJ2-3; 8 bases are shared with TRBD2. CDR1 SGHNT and CDR2 YYREEE come from the germline V gene (reference sequence). J lost 1 base, V lost 4 bases, and 5 bases had no gene match. The CDR3 has 15 residues. The CDR3 here is CASSLSGSGTDTQYF. CDR3 coding DNA: TGTGCCAGCAGCCTCAGCGGGAGTGGCACAGATACGCAGTATTTT.

V and J are TRBV4-3 and TRBJ2-7, with D unresolved. The CDR3 spans 16 residues. V lost 0 bases and J lost 0, with 12 bases in between. The germline V gene encodes CDR1 LGHNA and CDR2 YSLEER. DNA for the CDR3: TGCGCCAGCAGCCAAGATCGGCGCTACAGCTCCTACGAGCAGTACTTC. The encoded protein is CASSQDRRYSSYEQYF.

The chain carries TRBV7-2 and TRBJ1-5, with D perhaps matching TRBD1 (5 bases). Trimming cost V 2 bases and J 2 bases, with 19 bases left between them. The germline V gene has CDR1 SGHTA and CDR2 FQGNSA. The CDR3 runs 18 residues. CDR3 region: CASSLTVGGAQGNQPQHF. The CDR3 region has the DNA TGTGCCAGCAGCTTAACCGTCGGTGGGGCGCAAGGCAATCAGCCCCAGCATTTT.

Note on this clone: Different DNA sequences within this sample yield the same CDR3. The chain carries TRBV18 and TRBJ2-1; D might be TRBD2 (6 bases). The CDR3 covers 15 residues. With 6 bases removed from V and 1 base from J, the gap between germline ends came to 13 bases. Germline V lookup: CDR1 KGHSH, CDR2 LQKENI. The CDR3 is CASSPPGRSYNEQFF. In DNA, the CDR3 is TGTGCCAGCTCCCCTCCAGGGAGGTCCTACAATGAGCAGTTCTTC.